Reported below is one T cell receptor (beta chain). Its antigen is unknown. There are no base qualities to consult, and no much larger clone falls within one base. The germline V and J ends show losses of 5 bases and 14 bases respectively, and no gene match explains 14 bases of the junction. Reading the germline V gene gives CDR1 SGHTA and CDR2 FQGNSA. Measured from the cysteine to the phenylalanine, the CDR3 is 13 residues long. Only the CDR3 DNA is retained, 39 bases long and in frame from the first base. PBMCs were isolated by Ficoll-Paque density gradient centrifugation. This specimen comes from a study of T-cell memory formation after mild COVID-19 listed by TCRdb under 2021. At the level of the whole study: TCR sequence clusters from the two donors were largely donor specific. Longitudinal TCRalpha and TCRbeta repertoire sequencing tracked T-cell clones expanding and contracting after mild COVID-19 in a couple of donors. The cohort was made up of two young adult volunteers, one female and one male, who were previously healthy. Study-wide conclusions, independent of this receptor: The second-wave clones that peaked on day 37 were not confirmed to be SARS-CoV-2 specific. Some responding clones were found in pre-infection memory, which suggests that pre-existing cross-reactive memory T cells took part in the SARS-CoV-2 response. Contracting CD4+ clones were found mainly in CM and EM memory subsets, while CD8+ clones were enriched in EMRA. Clones that contracted from day 15 to 85 showed balanced CD4/CD8 phenotypes, whereas a second wave of clones that expanded from day 15 to 37 leaned towards CD4+. The study included only a couple of mild cases, and larger cohorts that include severe cases with pre-infection samples were judged to be necessary.

Sequencer: Illumina NovaSeq 6000. TCRalpha and TCRbeta cDNA libraries were constructed by 5'RACE with constant-segment primers, with sample barcodes and unique molecular identifiers being introduced. Trizol reagent was used to extract RNA from every sample. The libraries were amplified in two PCR steps, and the second step added a second sample barcode and Illumina TruSeq adapters. Libraries were sequenced on an Illumina NovaSeq with 2 x 150 bp paired-end reads. As for the original processing: Reads were demultiplexed and collapsed into UMI-guided consensus sequences with migec v1.2.7. Using mixcr v2.1.11, UMI consensuses were aligned to TRA and TRB V and J templates and then assembled into clonotypes. Expanded or contracted clonotypes were those called significant by both edgeR and NoisET, with noise models trained on biological replicates. For edgeR calls, a false discovery rate-adjusted p below 0.01 and a log2 fold-change threshold of 1 were applied. As an exploratory analysis of dynamics, max-normalized trajectories of the 1000 most abundant clonotypes were examined by PCA with hierarchical clustering. Each responding clone was given a CD4 or CD8 phenotype based on the CD4+ and CD8+ repertoires, which had been sequenced separately. TCRdb reprocessing: public reads trimmed at Q25 with fastp, clones called with MiXCR, in-frame beta chains kept. Every entry covers one CDR3 protein and lists the most common genes and DNA from its rows. TCRdb's processing, not the authors' own work, is the source of the V and J calls. Present in this sample are about 410,000 distinct CDR3 sequences, roughly 18% of which were seen just once. The ten biggest clones cover approximately 21% of the sample.

The sequencing input was PBMCs or a T cell subset sorted from them (not recorded which). The V and J segments used are TRBV7-2 and TRBJ1-2; TRBD1 matches 7 bases in the middle. The TCR was taken from a young man who had mild COVID-19 (a few samples of this study predate the infection). The sample titles of this study are shuffled in the database, so cell type and time point are left out; the donor was told from shared clones. The CDR3 reads CASSPSTGSGVTF. The DNA is as follows: TGTGCCAGCAGCCCTTCGACAGGGTCGGGCGTAACCTTC. With all but the CDR3 taken from the reference TRBV7-2 and TRBJ1-2 genes, the full variable domain is: GAGVSQSPSNKVTEKGKDVELRCDPISGHTALYWYRQSLGQGLEFLIYFQGNSAPDKSGLPSDRFSAERTGGSVSTLTIQRTQQEDSAVYLCASSPSTGSGVTFGSGTRLTVV.